This TCR beta chain was captured in a study of siplizumab effects on memory and regulatory T cells. Comments on this clone: Its antigen is not identified.

Some clones are missing from TCRdb's copy, which holds only in-frame ones; the method was immunoSEQ multiplex PCR. The sample gives around 100,000 clones, roughly 93% of which show up once; approximately 1.4% is in the top ten. Whole-study results and caveats: Suppressive capability of dividing Tregs from siplizumab cultures went unverified.

This receptor was identified in a human donor in good health. Sequencing was done on a sample of non-Treg CD4+ T cells sorted from blood.

The CDR3 here is CASSLDMGGSYEQYF. In nucleotides, the CDR3 is TGCGCCAGCAGCTTGGACATGGGGGGCTCCTACGAGCAGTACTTC. The genes are TRBV5-1 and TRBJ2-7, with TRBD2 as a possible D gene (6 bases). Germline CDR1 SGHRS, CDR2 YFSETQ. V shed 0 bases and J shed 0 bases, with 10 bases lying between them. CDR3 size: 15 residues.